These 29 T cell receptor beta chains share one sample of origin, sequenced in a study of blood T cell repertoires in COVID-19. The assay was immunoSEQ multiplex PCR, and TCRdb's table has in-frame clones only and misses some. The table lists about 58,000 clones, around 85% of them singletons. Source material: peripheral blood. These receptor sequences come from a human donor in a cohort sampled during active COVID-19.

This chain connects TRBV19 to TRBJ2-7; D is ambiguous. Per germline, CDR1 LNHDA and CDR2 SQIVND (reference sequence). CDR3 length: 16 amino acids. Between the trimmed V and J ends, which lost 5 bases and 0 bases, there was a span of 17 bases. The CDR3 nucleotides are TGTGCCAGTAGTTCGCCGAGGTCGAACTACTCCTACGAGCAGTACTTC. Protein sequence: CASSSPRSNYSYEQYF.

The gene calls are TRBV12-3 or TRBV12-4 and TRBJ2-7; 8 nucleotides agree with TRBD1. V was clipped by 3 bases and J by 4 bases; unmatched bases: 2. This CDR3 spans 13 amino acids. The CDR3 spells CASSLGQVYEQYF. In DNA form, the CDR3 reads TGTGCCAGCAGTTTGGGACAGGTTTACGAGCAGTACTTC.

The chain uses TRBV7-9 and TRBJ2-2, with 8 bases matching TRBD2. The V and J ends lost 0 bases and 6 bases, in that order; junction bases with no gene match: 6. Germline V gene data show CDR1 as SEHNR and CDR2 as FQNEAQ (reference sequence). There are 16 residues in the CDR3. The CDR3 loop is CASSLARTGGAGELFF. The DNA of the CDR3 is TGTGCCAGCAGCTTAGCCCGAACCGGGGGGGCCGGGGAGCTGTTTTTT.

In DNA form, the CDR3 reads TGTGCCTCGGGACTAGCGGGAGTTACGGCTGGCGAGCAGTACTTC. It is translated as CASGLAGVTAGEQYF. The chain couples TRBV19 to TRBJ2-7; 14 bases fit TRBD2. The CDR3 is 15 residues long. From germline, CDR1 is LNHDA and CDR2 SQIVND (reference sequence). The ends lost 11 bases at V and 6 bases at J; junction bases unmatched: 12.

The J gene is TRBJ1-1, the V gene TRBV6-5; no clear D. CDR3 length equals 15 residues. The germline V and J ends were trimmed by 0 bases and 3 bases, with 11 bases remaining between them. CDR1 is MNHEY and CDR2 is SVGAGI in the germline V gene. In DNA, the CDR3 is TGTGCCAGCAGTTACTCGAGGGCTGCAGACACTGAAGCTTTCTTT. Translating it yields CASSYSRAADTEAFF.

The chain is built from TRBV4-1 and TRBJ2-1; TRBD2 agrees at 8 bases. After removal of 4 bases from V and 6 bases from J, the junction contained 5 bases not matched to a gene. The germline V gene has CDR1 MGHRA and CDR2 YSYEKL. The CDR3 has 14 residues. CDR3 in DNA: TGCGCCAGCAGCCCGGGGGGGGGCGGCAATGAGCAGTTCTTC. It translates to CASSPGGGGNEQFF.

The V and J genes are TRBV19 and TRBJ2-7; 7 bases agree with TRBD1. Germline V gene data show CDR1 as LNHDA and CDR2 as SQIVND (reference sequence). V lost 5 bases and J lost 3; bases outside the gene matches: 7. This CDR3 comprises 14 residues. The CDR3 nucleotides are TGTGCCAGTAGTTCTAGACAGGGCGACTACGAGCAGTACTTC. As protein: CASSSRQGDYEQYF.

The chain couples TRBV10-1 to TRBJ2-1, with 12 bases identical to TRBD1. The CDR3 has 13 residues. V lost 9 bases, J lost 7 bases, and 4 bases stayed unmatched. Germline V gives CDR1 WNHNN, CDR2 SYGVQD (reference sequence). The CDR3 nucleotides read TGCGCCAGTCGGGACAGGGGGCGGAATGAGCAGTTCTTC. It yields the protein CASRDRGRNEQFF.

The table lists this clone with a count of one. The chain has TRBV7-3 and TRBJ2-1, with 10 bases matching TRBD2. The CDR3 is 15 residues long. Germline V lookup: CDR1 SGHTA, CDR2 FQGTGA. J lost 5 bases, V lost 2 bases, and 3 bases had no gene match. As DNA, the CDR3 is TGTGCCAGCAGCTTACAACTAGCGGGGAACAATGAGCAGTTCTTC. Protein product: CASSLQLAGNNEQFF.

The count of this clone is one. The chain carries TRBV7-3 and TRBJ2-7; 10 bases fit TRBD1. The CDR3 extends over 13 amino acids. The germline gives CDR1 SGHTA, CDR2 FQGTGA. Trimming removed 5 bases from V and 4 bases from J; junction bases left unmatched: 2. The CDR3 reads CASSGQGGYEQYF. CDR3 nucleotide sequence: TGTGCCAGCAGCGGACAGGGGGGATACGAGCAGTACTTC.

The rearrangement uses TRBV15 and TRBJ2-7; 7 positions match TRBD2. TRBJ2-5 explains the end of the DNA better; the J call may be wrong. Germline V gene data show CDR1 as LNHNV and CDR2 as YYDKDF (reference sequence). The CDR3 runs 14 residues. The DNA for the CDR3 is TGTGCCACCAGCAGACCTACCCCGGGGGGGACCCAGTACTTC. This sequence encodes CATSRPTPGGTQYF.

The chain combines TRBV5-1 with TRBJ1-1; D is uncertain. Trimming took 0 bases from V and 2 from J, leaving 5 bases between them. Germline assignment: CDR1 SGHRS and CDR2 YFSETQ. This CDR3 spans 13 amino acids. The CDR3 DNA is TGCGCCAGCAGCTTGGGTACAAACACTGAAGCTTTCTTT. Encoded protein: CASSLGTNTEAFF.

The rearrangement uses TRBV28 and TRBJ1-1; a possible D gene is TRBD1 (6 bases). V was pared by 6 bases and J by 1 base, with 15 bases between. Germline assignment: CDR1 MDHEN and CDR2 SYDVKM. CDR3 length: 15 amino acids. The CDR3 DNA sequence: TGTGCCAGCAGCCCTATCTGGGGGCAGAACACTGAAGCTTTCTTT. Amino acids: CASSPIWGQNTEAFF. Filled out from reference TRBV28 and TRBJ1-1, the complete variable domain reads DVKVTQSSRYLVKRTGEKVFLECVQDMDHENMFWYRQDPGLGLRLIYFSYDVKMKEKGDIPEGYSVSREKKERFSLILESASTNQTSMYLCASSPIWGQNTEAFFGQGTRLTVV.

This rearrangement joins TRBV5-4 to TRBJ2-2, with a weak D call TRBD1 (6 bases). The CDR3 sequence is 15 residues long. Germline CDR1 reads SGHNT; CDR2 reads YYREEE (reference sequence). The V gene lost 4 bases and the J gene lost 0 bases, with 10 bases spanning the gap. Here the CDR3 DNA reads TGTGCCAGCAGCATCCAGGGGTCGAACACCGGGGAGCTGTTTTTT. Translation: CASSIQGSNTGELFF.

The rearrangement links TRBV5-1 to TRBJ2-5; TRBD2 matches 10 bases. This CDR3 is built from 16 residues. V trimming: 0 bases; J trimming: 2 bases; junction bases outside the gene matches: 4. Germline CDR1 SGHRS, CDR2 YFSETQ. As DNA, the CDR3 is TGCGCCAGCAGCTTGGATGTAGCGGGGGGACAAGAGACCCAGTACTTC. Encoded protein: CASSLDVAGGQETQYF.

As DNA, the CDR3 is TGTGCCAGCAGTCTGATAGCAACTAATGAAAAACTGTTTTTT. It encodes CASSLIATNEKLFF. The chain uses TRBV6-5 and TRBJ1-4; D not certain. The germline V gene has CDR1 MNHEY and CDR2 SVGAGI. Trimming took off 5 bases at V and 0 bases at J, with 7 bases between the two ends. CDR3 length: 14 residues.

This chain uses TRBV18 with TRBJ1-3; 8 bases line up with TRBD1. Germline V gives CDR1 KGHSH, CDR2 LQKENI. This CDR3 region has 16 residues. J gave up 4 bases and V 6 bases, and 11 bases lay outside the gene matches. The CDR3: CASSQQRTGGGNTIYF. The CDR3 nucleotides read TGTGCCAGCTCCCAACAGCGTACAGGGGGAGGAAACACCATATATTTT.

The chain combines TRBV11-3 with TRBJ2-2; TRBD1 aligns across 7 bases. Looked up from germline, CDR1 is SGHNT and CDR2 is YENEEA. Trimming cost V 5 bases and J 7 bases; bases outside gene matches: 4. The CDR3 has 13 amino acids. The CDR3 DNA reads TGTGCCAGCAGCCAGGGGGTGGTCGGGGAGCTGTTTTTT. Its translation is CASSQGVVGELFF. Full variable domain (missing parts from reference TRBV11-3 and TRBJ2-2): EAGVVQSPRYKIIEKKQPVAFWCNPISGHNTLYWYLQNLGQGPELLIRYENEEAVDDSQLPKDRFSAERLKGVDSTLKIQPAELGDSAVYLCASSQGVVGELFFGEGSRLTVL.

J is TRBJ2-1 and V is TRBV29-1; TRBD2 is a possible D gene (6 bases). Germline CDR1 SQVTM, CDR2 ANQGSEA. The CDR3 totals 14 residues. The V and J ends lost 7 bases and 3 bases respectively, with 16 bases between them. CDR3 DNA sequence: TGCAGCGCCACCAAAACGGAGGGCTACAATGAGCAGTTCTTC. This encodes CSATKTEGYNEQFF.

The rearrangement links TRBV2 to TRBJ1-6; D remains unclear. This CDR3 has 12 residues. The V end was cut by 6 bases, the J end by 8 bases, with 8 bases between. Germline V lookup: CDR1 SNHLY, CDR2 FYNNEI. CDR3 coding DNA: TGTGCCAGCAGGGACGGGGATTCACCCCTCCACTTT. It codes for CASRDGDSPLHF. Looking up the rest from reference TRBV2 and TRBJ1-6 gives the full variable domain: EPEVTQTPSHQVTQMGQEVILRCVPISNHLYFYWYRQILGQKVEFLVSFYNNEISEKSEIFDDQFSVERPDGSNFTLKIRSTKLEDSAMYFCASRDGDSPLHFGNGTRLTVT.

The chain uses TRBV7-3 and TRBJ2-1; tentative D call: TRBD2 (5 bases). This CDR3 is built from 14 residues. Per the germline V gene, CDR1 is SGHTA and CDR2 is FQGTGA. Trimming cost V 3 bases and J 8 bases, with 14 bases left between them. The CDR3 loop reads CASSFFGPEDEQFF. Written as DNA, the CDR3 is TGTGCCAGCAGCTTCTTCGGACCGGAGGATGAGCAGTTCTTC. Filled out from reference TRBV7-3 and TRBJ2-1, the complete variable domain reads GAGVSQTPSNKVTEKGKYVELRCDPISGHTALYWYRQSLGQGPEFLIYFQGTGAADDSGLPNDRFFAVRPEGSVSTLKIQRTERGDSAVYLCASSFFGPEDEQFFGPGTRLTVL.

The J gene is TRBJ1-3, the V gene TRBV9, with D unclear. V was cut by 4 bases and J by 0 bases, with 14 bases left in between. In germline, CDR1 is SGDLS, CDR2 YYNGEE. This CDR3 contains 16 residues. CDR3: CASSNLGEASGNTIYF. CDR3 nucleotides: TGTGCCAGCAGCAACCTCGGCGAGGCCTCTGGAAACACCATATATTTT. The full variable domain, completed using reference TRBV9 and TRBJ1-3, is DSGVTQTPKHLITATGQRVTLRCSPRSGDLSVYWYQQSLDQGLQFLIQYYNGEERAKGNILERFSAQQFPDLHSELNLSSLELGDSALYFCASSNLGEASGNTIYFGEGSWLTVV.

V and J are TRBV7-9 and TRBJ2-3; TRBD2 matches 7 bases. The ends lost 1 base at V and 6 bases at J; junction bases unmatched: 13. This CDR3 spans 17 amino acids. Germline CDR1 and CDR2: SEHNR and FQNEAQ (reference sequence). The CDR3 spells CASSLGNGGTQEDTQYF. The CDR3, as DNA: TGTGCCAGCAGCTTAGGGAACGGGGGGACCCAGGAGGATACGCAGTATTTT. Using reference TRBV7-9 and TRBJ2-3 for the parts outside the CDR3, the full variable domain is DTGVSQNPRHKITKRGQNVTFRCDPISEHNRLYWYRQTLGQGPEFLTYFQNEAQLEKSRLLSDRFSAERPKGSFSTLEIQRTEQGDSAMYLCASSLGNGGTQEDTQYFGPGTRLTVL.

This rearrangement joins TRBV3-1 (or the pseudogene TRBV3-2) to TRBJ1-2, with TRBD1 matching 10 bases. The CDR3 is made up of 16 amino acids. Germline assignment: CDR1 LGHDT and CDR2 YNNKEL (reference sequence). With 2 bases clipped from V and 8 bases from J, the junction kept 11 bases outside the gene matches. The CDR3 DNA follows: TGTGCCAGCAGCCAAACGCGGGACAGGGGCTTCTGGGGCTACACCTTC. This codes for CASSQTRDRGFWGYTF.

The rearrangement uses TRBV5-4 and TRBJ2-5, with a tentative D call TRBD2 (7 bases). The CDR3 has 15 amino acids. Deletions cut 2 bases from V and 4 bases from J, with 15 bases between. Germline V gene data show CDR1 as SGHNT and CDR2 as YYREEE (reference sequence). CDR3 coding DNA: TGTGCCAGCAGCTTCCGGGCGGGGGCAGGAGAGACCCAGTACTTC. This translates into CASSFRAGAGETQYF.

This chain connects TRBV5-4 to TRBJ2-2; possibly TRBD2 for D (5 bases). The CDR3 runs to 17 residues. Germline CDR1 is SGHNT and CDR2 is YYREEE (reference sequence). The germline V and J ends were trimmed by 4 bases and 1 base, with 17 bases remaining between them. CDR3 coding DNA: TGTGCCAGCAGCCCCCCGGTGAGGGCAGGGAACACCGGGGAGCTGTTTTTT. As protein: CASSPPVRAGNTGELFF.

This chain uses TRBV29-1 with TRBJ2-7; tentatively, D is TRBD2 (6 bases). With 8 bases removed from V and 0 bases from J, the gap between germline ends came to 17 bases. This CDR3 spans 14 amino acids. Germline values: CDR1 SQVTM, CDR2 ANQGSEA. This chain's CDR3 is CSPVGTGSSYEQYF. The CDR3 DNA is TGCAGCCCTGTAGGGACCGGGAGCTCCTACGAGCAGTACTTC.

The CDR3 bases are TGTGCCAGCAGTTTCCGAGAGAAGCAGTACTTC. It translates to CASSFREKQYF. The chain recombines TRBV27 with TRBJ2-7; no definite D call. The CDR3 loop spans 11 amino acids. Germline assignment: CDR1 MNHEY and CDR2 SMNVEV (reference sequence). Trimming took 3 bases from V and 8 from J, leaving 8 bases between them.

CDR3 region: CASSPRGTNEKLFF. The DNA of the CDR3 is TGCGCCAGCAGCCCCAGGGGAACTAATGAAAAACTGTTTTTT. The chain has TRBV5-1 and TRBJ1-4; tentative D call: TRBD1 (6 bases). V lost 4 bases and J 1 base, leaving 8 bases between the germline ends. Germline V gives CDR1 SGHRS, CDR2 YFSETQ. The CDR3 spans 14 residues.